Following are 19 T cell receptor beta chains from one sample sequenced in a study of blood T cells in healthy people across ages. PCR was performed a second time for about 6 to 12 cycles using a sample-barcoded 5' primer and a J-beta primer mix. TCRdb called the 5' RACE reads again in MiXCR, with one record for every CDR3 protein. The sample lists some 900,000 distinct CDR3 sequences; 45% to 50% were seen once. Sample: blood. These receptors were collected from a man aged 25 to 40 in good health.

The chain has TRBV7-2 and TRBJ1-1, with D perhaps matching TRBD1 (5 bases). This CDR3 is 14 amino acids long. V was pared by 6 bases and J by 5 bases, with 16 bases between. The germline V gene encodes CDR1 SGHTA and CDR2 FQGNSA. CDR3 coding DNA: TGTGCCAGCAGTGCCACTTGGGGGGGAACTGAAGCTTTCTTT. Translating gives CASSATWGGTEAFF. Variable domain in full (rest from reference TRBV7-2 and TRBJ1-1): GAGVSQSPSNKVTEKGKDVELRCDPISGHTALYWYRQSLGQGLEFLIYFQGNSAPDKSGLPSDRFSAERTGGSVSTLTIQRTQQEDSAVYLCASSATWGGTEAFFGQGTRLTVV.

Written as DNA, the CDR3 is TGCAGCGTCGACAGGGTCACCGGGGAGCTGTTTTTT. This codes for CSVDRVTGELFF. The chain has TRBV29-1 and TRBJ2-2; 7 nucleotides align to TRBD1. This CDR3 has 12 amino acids. Germline trimming cut 6 bases from V and 4 bases from J; bases unmatched to any gene: 2. The germline CDR1 and CDR2 sequences are SQVTM and ANQGSEA.

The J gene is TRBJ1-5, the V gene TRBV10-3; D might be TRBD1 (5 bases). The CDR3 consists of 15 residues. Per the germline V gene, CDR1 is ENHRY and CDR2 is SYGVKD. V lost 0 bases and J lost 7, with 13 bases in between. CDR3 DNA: TGTGCCATCAGTGAGTCGAGGGGCGGGGAACAGCCCCAGCATTTT. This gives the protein CAISESRGGEQPQHF.

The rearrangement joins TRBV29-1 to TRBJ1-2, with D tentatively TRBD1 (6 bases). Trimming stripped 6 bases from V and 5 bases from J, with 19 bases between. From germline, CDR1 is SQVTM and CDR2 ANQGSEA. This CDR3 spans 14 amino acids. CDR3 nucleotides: TGCAGCGTGCCGCTGGGGGCGCGTCATTATGGCTACACCTTC. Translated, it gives CSVPLGARHYGYTF. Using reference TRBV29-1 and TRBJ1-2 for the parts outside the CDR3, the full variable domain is SAVISQKPSRDICQRGTSLTIQCQVDSQVTMMFWYRQQPGQSLTLIATANQGSEATYESGFVIDKFPISRPNLTFSTLTVSNMSPEDSSIYLCSVPLGARHYGYTFGSGTRLTVV.

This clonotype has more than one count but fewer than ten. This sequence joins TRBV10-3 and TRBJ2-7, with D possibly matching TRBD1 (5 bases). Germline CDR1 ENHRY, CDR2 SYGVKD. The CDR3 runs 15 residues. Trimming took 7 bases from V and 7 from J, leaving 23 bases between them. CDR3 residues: CAITTDKSSYNEQYF. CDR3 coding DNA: TGTGCCATCACCACGGACAAGAGCTCCTACAATGAGCAGTACTTC.

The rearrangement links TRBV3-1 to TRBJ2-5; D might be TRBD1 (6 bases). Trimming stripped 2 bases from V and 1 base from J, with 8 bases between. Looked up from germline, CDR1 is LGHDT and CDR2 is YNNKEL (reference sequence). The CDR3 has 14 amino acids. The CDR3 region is CASSQQGIQETQYF. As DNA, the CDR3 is TGTGCCAGCAGCCAACAGGGGATCCAAGAGACCCAGTACTTC.

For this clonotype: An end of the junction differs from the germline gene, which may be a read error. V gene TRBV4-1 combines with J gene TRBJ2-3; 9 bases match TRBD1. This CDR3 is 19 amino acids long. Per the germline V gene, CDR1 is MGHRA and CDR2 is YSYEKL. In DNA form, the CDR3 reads TGCGCCAGCAGCCGCCTAATCGGGACAGGGAGTTCCCGCACAGGTACGCAGTATTTT. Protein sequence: CASSRLIGTGSSRTGTQYF.

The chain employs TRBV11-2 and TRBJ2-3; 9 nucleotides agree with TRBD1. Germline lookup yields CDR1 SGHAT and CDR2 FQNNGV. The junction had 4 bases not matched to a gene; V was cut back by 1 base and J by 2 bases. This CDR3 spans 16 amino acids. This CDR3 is CASSLAGTGFTDTQYF. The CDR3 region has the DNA TGTGCCAGCAGCTTAGCCGGGACAGGGTTCACAGATACGCAGTATTTT. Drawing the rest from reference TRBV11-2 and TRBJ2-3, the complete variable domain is EAGVAQSPRYKIIEKRQSVAFWCNPISGHATLYWYQQILGQGPKLLIQFQNNGVVDDSQLPKDRFSAERLKGVDSTLKIQPAKLEDSAVYLCASSLAGTGFTDTQYFGPGTRLTVL.

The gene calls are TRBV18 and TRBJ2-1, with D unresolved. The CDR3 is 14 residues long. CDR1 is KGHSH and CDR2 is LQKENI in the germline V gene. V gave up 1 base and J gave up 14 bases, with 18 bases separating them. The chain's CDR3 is CASSPLVFGDLEFF. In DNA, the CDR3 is TGTGCCAGCTCACCACTTGTCTTTGGGGATTTGGAGTTCTTC.

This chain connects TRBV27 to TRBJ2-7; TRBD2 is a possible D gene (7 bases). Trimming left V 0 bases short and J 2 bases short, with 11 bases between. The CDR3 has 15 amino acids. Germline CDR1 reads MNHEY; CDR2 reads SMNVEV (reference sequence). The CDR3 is CASSLSRGGTYEQYF. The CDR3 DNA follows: TGTGCCAGCAGTTTATCGAGGGGGGGAACCTACGAGCAGTACTTC.

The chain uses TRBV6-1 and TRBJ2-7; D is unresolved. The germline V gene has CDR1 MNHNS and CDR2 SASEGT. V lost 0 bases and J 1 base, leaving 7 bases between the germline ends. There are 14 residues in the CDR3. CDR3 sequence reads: CASSEAGPSYEQYF. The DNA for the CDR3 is TGTGCCAGCAGTGAAGCAGGCCCTTCCTACGAGCAGTACTTC.

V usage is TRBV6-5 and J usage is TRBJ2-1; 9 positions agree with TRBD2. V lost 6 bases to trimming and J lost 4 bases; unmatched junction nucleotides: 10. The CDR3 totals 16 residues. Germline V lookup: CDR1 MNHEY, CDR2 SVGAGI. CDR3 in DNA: TGTGCCAGCAGCCCCATAGCGGGGGCCCCTTACAATGAGCAGTTCTTC. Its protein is CASSPIAGAPYNEQFF.

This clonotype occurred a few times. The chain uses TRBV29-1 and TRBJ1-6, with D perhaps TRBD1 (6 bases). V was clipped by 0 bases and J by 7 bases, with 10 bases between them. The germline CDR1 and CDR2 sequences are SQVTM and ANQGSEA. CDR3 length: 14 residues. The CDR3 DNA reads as TGCAGCGTTGAAGACGGTACAGGGAATTCACCCCTCCACTTT. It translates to CSVEDGTGNSPLHF.

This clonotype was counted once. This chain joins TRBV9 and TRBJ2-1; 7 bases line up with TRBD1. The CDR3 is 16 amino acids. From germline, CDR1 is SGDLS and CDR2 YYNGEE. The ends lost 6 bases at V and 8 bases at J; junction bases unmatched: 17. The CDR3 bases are TGTGCCAGCACCAAGTTCGGGACAGAAAAGAGCGATGAGCAGTTCTTC. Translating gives CASTKFGTEKSDEQFF.

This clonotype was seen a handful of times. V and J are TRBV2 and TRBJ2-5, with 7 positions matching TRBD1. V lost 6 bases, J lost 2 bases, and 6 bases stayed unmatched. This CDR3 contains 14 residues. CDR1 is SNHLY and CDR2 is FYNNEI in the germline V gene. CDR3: CASSRDRQQETQYF. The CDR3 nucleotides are TGTGCCAGCAGCCGGGACAGACAACAAGAGACCCAGTACTTC. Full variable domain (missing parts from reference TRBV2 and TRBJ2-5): EPEVTQTPSHQVTQMGQEVILRCVPISNHLYFYWYRQILGQKVEFLVSFYNNEISEKSEIFDDQFSVERPDGSNFTLKIRSTKLEDSAMYFCASSRDRQQETQYFGPGTRLLVL.

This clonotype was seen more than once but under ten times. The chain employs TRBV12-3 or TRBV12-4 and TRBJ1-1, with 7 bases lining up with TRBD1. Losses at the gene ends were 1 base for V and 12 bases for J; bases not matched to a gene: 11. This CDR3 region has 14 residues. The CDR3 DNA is TGTGCCAGCAGTTTAGGGACAGGAGATCGTAAGCCTTTCTTT. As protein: CASSLGTGDRKPFF.

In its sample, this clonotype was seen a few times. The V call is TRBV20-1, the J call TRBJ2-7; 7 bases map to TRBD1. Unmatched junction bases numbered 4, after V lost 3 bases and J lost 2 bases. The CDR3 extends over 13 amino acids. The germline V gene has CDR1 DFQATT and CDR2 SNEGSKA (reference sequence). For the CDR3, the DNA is TGCAGTGCTAGCCCTCAGGGGGCCTACGAGCAGTACTTC. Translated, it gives CSASPQGAYEQYF.

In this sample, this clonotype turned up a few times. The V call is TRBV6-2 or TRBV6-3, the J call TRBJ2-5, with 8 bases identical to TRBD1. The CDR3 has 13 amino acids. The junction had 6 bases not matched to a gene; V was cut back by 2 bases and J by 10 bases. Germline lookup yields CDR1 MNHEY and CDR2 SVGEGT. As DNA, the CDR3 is TGTGCCAGCAGTTACATGACAGGGGATGGCCAGTACTTC. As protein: CASSYMTGDGQYF.

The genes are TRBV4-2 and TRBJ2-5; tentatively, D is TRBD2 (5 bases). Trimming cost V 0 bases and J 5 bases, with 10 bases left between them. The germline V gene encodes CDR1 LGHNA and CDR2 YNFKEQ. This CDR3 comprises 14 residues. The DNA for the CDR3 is TGTGCCAGCAGCCAAGACCGGGGATGGGAGACCCAGTACTTC. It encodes CASSQDRGWETQYF.